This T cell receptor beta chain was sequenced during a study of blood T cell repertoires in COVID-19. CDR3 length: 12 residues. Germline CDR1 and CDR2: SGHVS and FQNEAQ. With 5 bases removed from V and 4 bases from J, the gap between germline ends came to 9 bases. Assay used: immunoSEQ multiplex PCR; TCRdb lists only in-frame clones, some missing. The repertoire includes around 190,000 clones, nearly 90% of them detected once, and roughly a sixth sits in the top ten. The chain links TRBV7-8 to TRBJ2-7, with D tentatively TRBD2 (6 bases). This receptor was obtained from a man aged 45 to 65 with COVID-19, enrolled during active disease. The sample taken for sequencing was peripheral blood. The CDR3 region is CASSPGLYEQYF. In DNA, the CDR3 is TGTGCCAGCAGCCCGGGACTTTACGAGCAGTACTTC. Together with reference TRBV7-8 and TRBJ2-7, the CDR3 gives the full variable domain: GAGVSQSPRYKVAKRGQDVALRCDPISGHVSLFWYQQALGQGPEFLTYFQNEAQLDKSGLPSDRFFAERPEGSVSTLKIQRTQQEDSAVYLCASSPGLYEQYFGPGTRLTVT.